This T cell receptor beta chain was sequenced for a study of cytomegalovirus exposure and HLA in healthy donors. Study-wide findings and caveats: Prediction of most subjects' HLA-A and HLA-B alleles by TCR beta sequences was reportedly accurate. Altogether, about 160 TCR beta chains were recorded as cytomegalovirus-associated.

This CDR3 contains 13 residues. V gave up 2 bases and J gave up 3 bases, with 5 bases separating them. CDR1 and CDR2 from the germline V gene are SGHRS and YFSETQ. On this clone: Its target is unknown.

Researchers ran the PCR with 60 Vbeta and 13 Jbeta primers. Clones were sequenced by immunoSEQ multiplex PCR, and TCRdb holds only the in-frame ones, with some missing. The sample carries approximately 130,000 clones, approximately 80% recorded once. Sequenced material: PBMCs. V gene TRBV5-1 combines with J gene TRBJ2-2; D gene uncertain. The clonotype comes from a woman in her 40s in good health and CMV-seronegative. For the CDR3, the DNA is TGCGCCAGCAGCTTAACAGACACCGGGGAGCTGTTTTTT. This sequence encodes CASSLTDTGELFF.